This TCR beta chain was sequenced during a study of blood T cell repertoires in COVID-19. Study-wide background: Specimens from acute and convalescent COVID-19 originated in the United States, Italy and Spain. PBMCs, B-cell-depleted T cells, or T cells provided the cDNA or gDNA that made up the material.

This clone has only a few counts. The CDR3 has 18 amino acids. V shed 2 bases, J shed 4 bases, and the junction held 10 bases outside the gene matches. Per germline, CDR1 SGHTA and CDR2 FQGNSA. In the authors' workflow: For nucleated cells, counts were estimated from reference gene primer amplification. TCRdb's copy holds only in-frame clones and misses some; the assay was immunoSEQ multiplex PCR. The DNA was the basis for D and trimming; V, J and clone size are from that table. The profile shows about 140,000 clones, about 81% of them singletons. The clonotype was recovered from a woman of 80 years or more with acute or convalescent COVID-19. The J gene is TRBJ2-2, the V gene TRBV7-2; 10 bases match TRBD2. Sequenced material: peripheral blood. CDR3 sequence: CASSLFSMGLASTGELFF. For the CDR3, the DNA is TGTGCCAGCAGCTTATTCTCCATGGGACTAGCGAGCACCGGGGAGCTGTTTTTT.